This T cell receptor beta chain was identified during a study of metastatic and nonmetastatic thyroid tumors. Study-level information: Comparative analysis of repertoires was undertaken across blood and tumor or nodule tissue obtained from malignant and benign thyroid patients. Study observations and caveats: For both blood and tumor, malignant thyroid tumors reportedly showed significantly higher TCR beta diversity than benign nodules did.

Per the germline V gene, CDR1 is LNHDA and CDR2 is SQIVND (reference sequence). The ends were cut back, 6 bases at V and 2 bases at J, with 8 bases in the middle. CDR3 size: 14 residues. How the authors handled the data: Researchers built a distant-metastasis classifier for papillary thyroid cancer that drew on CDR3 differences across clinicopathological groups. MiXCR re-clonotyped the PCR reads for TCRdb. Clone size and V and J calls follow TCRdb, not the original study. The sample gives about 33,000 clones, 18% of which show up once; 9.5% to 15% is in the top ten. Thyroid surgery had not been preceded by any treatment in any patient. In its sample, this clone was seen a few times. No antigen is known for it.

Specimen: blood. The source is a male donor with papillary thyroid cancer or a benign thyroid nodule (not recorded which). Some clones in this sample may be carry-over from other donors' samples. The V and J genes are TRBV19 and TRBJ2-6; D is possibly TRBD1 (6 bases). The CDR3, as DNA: TGTGCCAGTAGCGGACAGCCTGGGGCCAACGTCCTGACTTTC. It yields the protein CASSGQPGANVLTF.